The TCR beta chain described here comes from a study of sequential checkpoint blockade in melanoma. Overall study: First-line arms were nivolumab then ipilimumab, or the reverse, randomized 1:1. After both sequences, patients received maintenance nivolumab.

J was trimmed by 3 bases and V by 7 bases; bases with no gene match: 7. Germline-derived CDR1 and CDR2 are LNHDA and SQIVND (reference sequence). This CDR3 has 15 residues. Clones were read by immunoSEQ multiplex PCR, and TCRdb kept only the in-frame ones, dropping some. The table shows about 38,000 clones, with about 88% occurring only once. Described treatment: randomized to nivolumab then ipilimumab (arm A) or the reverse (arm B). Live CD3+CD8+ CD19− CD56− cells were sorted from PBMCs. The sample here was CD8+ T cells sorted from blood (inferred from file names), taken from a patient given nivolumab and ipilimumab in sequence. V is TRBV19 and J is TRBJ2-7; 12 bases fit TRBD1. The clonotype was recovered from a human donor with melanoma. The CDR3 protein is CASNRGQGADYEQYF. In DNA, the CDR3 is TGTGCCAGTAATCGGGGACAGGGGGCTGACTACGAGCAGTACTTC.